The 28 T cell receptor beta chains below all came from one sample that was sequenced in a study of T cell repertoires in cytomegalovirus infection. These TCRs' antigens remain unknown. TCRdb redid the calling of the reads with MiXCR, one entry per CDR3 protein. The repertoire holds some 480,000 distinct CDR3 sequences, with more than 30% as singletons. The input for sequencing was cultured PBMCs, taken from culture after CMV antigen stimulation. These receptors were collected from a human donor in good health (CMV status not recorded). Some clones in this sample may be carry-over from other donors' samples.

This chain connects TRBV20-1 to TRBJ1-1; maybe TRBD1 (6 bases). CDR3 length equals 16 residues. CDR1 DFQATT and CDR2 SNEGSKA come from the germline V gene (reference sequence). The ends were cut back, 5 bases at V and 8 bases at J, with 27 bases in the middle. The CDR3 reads CSARLQGTVKKAEAFF. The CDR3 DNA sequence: TGCAGTGCTCGACTTCAGGGGACGGTTAAGAAGGCCGAAGCTTTCTTT.

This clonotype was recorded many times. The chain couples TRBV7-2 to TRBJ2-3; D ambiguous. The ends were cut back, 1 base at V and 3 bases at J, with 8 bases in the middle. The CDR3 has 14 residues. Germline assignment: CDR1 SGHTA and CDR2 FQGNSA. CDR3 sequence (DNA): TGTGCCAGCAGCTTAGAGACGTTTACAGATACGCAGTATTTT. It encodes CASSLETFTDTQYF.

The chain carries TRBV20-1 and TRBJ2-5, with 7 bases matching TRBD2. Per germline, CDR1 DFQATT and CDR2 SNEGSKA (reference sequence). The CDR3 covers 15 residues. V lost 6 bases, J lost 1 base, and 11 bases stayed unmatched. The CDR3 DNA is TGCAGTGCCAGATGGGGGGGACGGACCCAAGAGACCCAGTACTTC. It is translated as CSARWGGRTQETQYF.

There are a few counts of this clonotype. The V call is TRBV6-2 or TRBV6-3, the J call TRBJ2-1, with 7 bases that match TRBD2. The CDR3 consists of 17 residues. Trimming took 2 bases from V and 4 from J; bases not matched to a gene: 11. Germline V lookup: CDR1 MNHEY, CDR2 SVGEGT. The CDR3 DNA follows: TGTGCCAGCAGTTACCACATCACTGGGAGGGTATACAATGAGCAGTTCTTC. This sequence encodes CASSYHITGRVYNEQFF.

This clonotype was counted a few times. CDR3 amino acids: CSARAQGPQETQYF. CDR3 nucleotides: TGCAGTGCTAGAGCTCAGGGACCCCAAGAGACCCAGTACTTC. V gene TRBV20-1 combines with J gene TRBJ2-5, with D perhaps matching TRBD1 or TRBD2 (5 bases each). The CDR3 is made up of 14 amino acids. Trimming cost V 1 base and J 1 base, with 10 bases left between them. Germline loops: CDR1 DFQATT, CDR2 SNEGSKA (reference sequence).

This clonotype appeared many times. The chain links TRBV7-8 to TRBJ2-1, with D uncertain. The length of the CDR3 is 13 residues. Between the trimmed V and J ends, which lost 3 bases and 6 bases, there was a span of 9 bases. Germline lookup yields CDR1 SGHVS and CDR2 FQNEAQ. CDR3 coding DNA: TGTGCCAGCAGCTTCCAATTAGGCAATGAGCAGTTCTTC. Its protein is CASSFQLGNEQFF.

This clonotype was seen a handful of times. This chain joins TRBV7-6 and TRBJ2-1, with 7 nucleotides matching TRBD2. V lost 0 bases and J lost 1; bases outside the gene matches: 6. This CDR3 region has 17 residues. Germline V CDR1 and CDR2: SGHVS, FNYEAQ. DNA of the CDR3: TGTGCCAGCAGCTTAGCATTCGCGGGAGAGTCCTACAATGAGCAGTTCTTC. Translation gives CASSLAFAGESYNEQFF.

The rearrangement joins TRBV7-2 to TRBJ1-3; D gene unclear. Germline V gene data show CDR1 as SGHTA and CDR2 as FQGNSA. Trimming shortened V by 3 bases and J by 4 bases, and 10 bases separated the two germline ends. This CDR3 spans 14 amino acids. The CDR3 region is CASSFEGYGNTIYF. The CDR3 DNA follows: TGTGCCAGCAGCTTTGAAGGATACGGAAACACCATATATTTT.

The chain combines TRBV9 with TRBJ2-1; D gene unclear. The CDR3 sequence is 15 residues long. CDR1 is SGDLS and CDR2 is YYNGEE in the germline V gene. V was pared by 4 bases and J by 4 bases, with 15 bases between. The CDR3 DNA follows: TGTGCCAGCAGCCCTGCAGGATTTCAATACAATGAGCAGTTCTTC. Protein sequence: CASSPAGFQYNEQFF. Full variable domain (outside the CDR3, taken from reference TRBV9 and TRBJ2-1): DSGVTQTPKHLITATGQRVTLRCSPRSGDLSVYWYQQSLDQGLQFLIQYYNGEERAKGNILERFSAQQFPDLHSELNLSSLELGDSALYFCASSPAGFQYNEQFFGPGTRLTVL.

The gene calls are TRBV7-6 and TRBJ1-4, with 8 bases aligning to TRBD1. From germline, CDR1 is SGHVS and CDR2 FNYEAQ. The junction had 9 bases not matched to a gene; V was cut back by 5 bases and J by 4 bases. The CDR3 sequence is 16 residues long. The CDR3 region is CASSPGTGGNNEKLFF. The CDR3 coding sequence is TGTGCCAGCAGCCCCGGGACAGGCGGTAATAATGAAAAACTGTTTTTT.

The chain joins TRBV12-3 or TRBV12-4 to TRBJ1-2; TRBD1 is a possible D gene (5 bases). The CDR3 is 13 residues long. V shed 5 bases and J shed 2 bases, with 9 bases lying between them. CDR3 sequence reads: CASSRQPNYGYTF. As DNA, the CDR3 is TGTGCCAGCAGTCGACAGCCCAACTATGGCTACACCTTC.

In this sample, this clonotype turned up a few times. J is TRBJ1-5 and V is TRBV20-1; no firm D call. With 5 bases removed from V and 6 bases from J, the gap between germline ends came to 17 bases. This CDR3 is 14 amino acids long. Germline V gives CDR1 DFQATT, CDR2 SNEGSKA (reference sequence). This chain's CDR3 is CSAHEGVGGQPQHF. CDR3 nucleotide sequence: TGCAGTGCTCACGAGGGTGTCGGTGGTCAGCCCCAGCATTTT.

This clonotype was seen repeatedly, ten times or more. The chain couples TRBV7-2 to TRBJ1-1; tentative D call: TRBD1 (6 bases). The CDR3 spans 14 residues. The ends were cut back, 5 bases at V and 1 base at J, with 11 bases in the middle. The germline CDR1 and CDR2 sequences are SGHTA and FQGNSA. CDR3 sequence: CASSPRQENTEAFF. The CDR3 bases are TGTGCCAGCAGCCCACGACAGGAGAACACTGAAGCTTTCTTT.

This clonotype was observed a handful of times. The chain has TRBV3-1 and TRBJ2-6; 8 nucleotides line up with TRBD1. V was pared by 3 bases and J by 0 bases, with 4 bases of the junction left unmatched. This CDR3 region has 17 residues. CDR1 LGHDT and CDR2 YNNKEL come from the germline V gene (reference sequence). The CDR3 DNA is TGTGCCAGCAGCCAGGGGACAGGTGCCTCTGGGGCCAACGTCCTGACTTTC. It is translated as CASSQGTGASGANVLTF. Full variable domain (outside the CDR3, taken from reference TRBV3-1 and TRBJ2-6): DTAVSQTPKYLVTQMGNDKSIKCEQNLGHDTMYWYKQDSKKFLKIMFSYNNKELIINETVPNRFSPKSPDKAHLNLHINSLELGDSAVYFCASSQGTGASGANVLTFGAGSRLTVL.

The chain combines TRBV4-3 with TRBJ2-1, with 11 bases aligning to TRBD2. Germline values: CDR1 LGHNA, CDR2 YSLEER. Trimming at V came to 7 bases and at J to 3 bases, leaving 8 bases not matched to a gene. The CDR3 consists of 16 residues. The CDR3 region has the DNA TGCGCCAGCATGGGGGCCGGGACTAGCGGCTACAATGAGCAGTTCTTC. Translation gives CASMGAGTSGYNEQFF.

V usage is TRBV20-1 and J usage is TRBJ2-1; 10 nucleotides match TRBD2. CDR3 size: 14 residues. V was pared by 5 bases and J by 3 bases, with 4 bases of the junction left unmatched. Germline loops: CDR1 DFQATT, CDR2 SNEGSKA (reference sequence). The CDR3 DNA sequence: TGCAGTGCTTTACTAGCGGGACACTACAATGAGCAGTTCTTC. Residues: CSALLAGHYNEQFF.

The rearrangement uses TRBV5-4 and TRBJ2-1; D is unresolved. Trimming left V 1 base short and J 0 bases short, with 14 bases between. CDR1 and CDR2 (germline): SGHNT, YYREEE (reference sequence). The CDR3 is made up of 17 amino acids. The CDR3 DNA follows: TGTGCCAGCAGCTTGCCCCCCGGCAGGAGCTCCTACAATGAGCAGTTCTTC. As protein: CASSLPPGRSSYNEQFF.

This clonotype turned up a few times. In DNA form, the CDR3 reads TGTGCCAGCAGCCGTGGACTAGCTGCTGAGCAGTTCTTC. This gives the protein CASSRGLAAEQFF. The chain uses TRBV7-8 and TRBJ2-1, with 8 positions matching TRBD2. CDR3 length: 13 residues. The germline V gene encodes CDR1 SGHVS and CDR2 FQNEAQ. V lost 5 bases to trimming and J lost 9 bases; unmatched junction nucleotides: 6.

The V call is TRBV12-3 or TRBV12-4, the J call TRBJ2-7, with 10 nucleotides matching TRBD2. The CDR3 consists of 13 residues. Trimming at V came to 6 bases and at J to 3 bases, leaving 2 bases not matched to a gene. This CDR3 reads CASRASGSYEQYV. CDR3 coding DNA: TGTGCCAGCAGGGCTAGCGGGAGCTACGAGCAGTACGTC.

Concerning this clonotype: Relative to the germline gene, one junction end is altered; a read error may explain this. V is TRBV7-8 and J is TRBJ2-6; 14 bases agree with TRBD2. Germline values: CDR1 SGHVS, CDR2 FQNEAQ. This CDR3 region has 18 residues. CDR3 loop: CTSSLTSGRAGGANVLTF. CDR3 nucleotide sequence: TGTACCAGCAGCCTGACTAGCGGGAGGGCGGGAGGGGCCAACGTCCTGACTTTC. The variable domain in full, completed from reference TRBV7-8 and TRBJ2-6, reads GAGVSQSPRYKVAKRGQDVALRCDPISGHVSLFWYQQALGQGPEFLTYFQNEAQLDKSGLPSDRFFAERPEGSVSTLKIQRTQQEDSAVYLCTSSLTSGRAGGANVLTFGAGSRLTVL.

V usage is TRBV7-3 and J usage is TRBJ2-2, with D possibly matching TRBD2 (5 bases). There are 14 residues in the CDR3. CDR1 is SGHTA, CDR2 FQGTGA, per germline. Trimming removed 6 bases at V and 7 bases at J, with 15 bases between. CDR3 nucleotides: TGTGCCAGCAGGGAAGTGATGAGGGACGGGGAGCTGTTTTTT. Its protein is CASREVMRDGELFF.

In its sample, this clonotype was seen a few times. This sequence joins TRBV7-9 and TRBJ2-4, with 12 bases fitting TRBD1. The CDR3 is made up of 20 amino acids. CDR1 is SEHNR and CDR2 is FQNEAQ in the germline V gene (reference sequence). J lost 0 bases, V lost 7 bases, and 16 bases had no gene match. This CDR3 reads CASIQTRDRGLRGAKNIQYF. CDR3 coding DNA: TGTGCCAGCATCCAGACCCGGGACAGGGGGCTTCGGGGAGCCAAAAACATTCAGTACTTC.

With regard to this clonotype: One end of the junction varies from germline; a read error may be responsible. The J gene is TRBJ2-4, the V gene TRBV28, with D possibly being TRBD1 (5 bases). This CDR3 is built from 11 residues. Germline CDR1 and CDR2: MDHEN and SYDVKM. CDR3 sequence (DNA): TGTGCCAGCAGTTGGGGCGCGAGGTTGGACTTC. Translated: CASSWGARLDF.

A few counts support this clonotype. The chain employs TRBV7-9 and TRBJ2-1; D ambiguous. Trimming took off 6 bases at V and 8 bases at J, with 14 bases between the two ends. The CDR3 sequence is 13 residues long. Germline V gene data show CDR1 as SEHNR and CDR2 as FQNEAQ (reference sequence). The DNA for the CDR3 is TGTGCCAGCAGGCCAGACCCCTTCCATGAGCAGTTCTTC. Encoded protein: CASRPDPFHEQFF.

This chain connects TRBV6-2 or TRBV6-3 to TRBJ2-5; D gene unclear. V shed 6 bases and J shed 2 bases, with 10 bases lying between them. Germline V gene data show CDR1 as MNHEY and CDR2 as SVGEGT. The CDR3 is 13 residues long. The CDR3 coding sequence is TGTGCCAGCAGCGCTATCAGGCAAGAGACCCAGTACTTC. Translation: CASSAIRQETQYF.

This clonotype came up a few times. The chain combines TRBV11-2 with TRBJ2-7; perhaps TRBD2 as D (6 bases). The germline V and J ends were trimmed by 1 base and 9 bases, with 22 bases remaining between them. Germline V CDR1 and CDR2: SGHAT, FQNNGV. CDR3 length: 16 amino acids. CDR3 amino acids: CASSLVGAGLNIGQYV. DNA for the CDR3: TGTGCCAGCAGCTTAGTAGGGGCGGGACTGAATATAGGGCAGTACGTC.

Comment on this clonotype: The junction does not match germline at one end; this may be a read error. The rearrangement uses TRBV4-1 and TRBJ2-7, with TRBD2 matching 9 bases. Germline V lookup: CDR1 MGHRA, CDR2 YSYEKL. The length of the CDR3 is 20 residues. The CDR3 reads CASSQGVISAGGPERYEQYF. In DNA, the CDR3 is TGTGCCAGCAGCCAAGGGGTGATTTCGGCGGGAGGGCCCGAACGGTACGAGCAGTACTTC.

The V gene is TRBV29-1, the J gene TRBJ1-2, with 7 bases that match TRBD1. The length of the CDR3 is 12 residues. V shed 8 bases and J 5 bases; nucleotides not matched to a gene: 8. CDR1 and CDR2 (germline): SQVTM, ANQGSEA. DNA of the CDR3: TGCAGCACAGGGGAGGGAAGGTATGGCTACACCTTC. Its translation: CSTGEGRYGYTF.